This entry lists 17 T cell receptor beta chains sequenced from one sample in a study of blood T cell repertoires in COVID-19. This table comes from immunoSEQ multiplex PCR, and its TCRdb copy is limited to in-frame clones, with some not included. Of approximately 91,000 clones in the sample, under 90% were seen once. The sample was peripheral blood. These receptors originate from a human donor in a cohort sampled during active COVID-19.

V usage is TRBV11-2 and J usage is TRBJ2-6; no firm D call. Looked up from germline, CDR1 is SGHAT and CDR2 is FQNNGV. The germline V and J ends were trimmed by 5 bases and 3 bases, with 11 bases remaining between them. The CDR3 runs to 15 residues. The CDR3 coding sequence is TGTGCCAGCAGCCCCTCGAACAGTGGGGCCAACGTCCTGACTTTC. Amino acids: CASSPSNSGANVLTF. The whole variable domain, filled in from reference TRBV11-2 and TRBJ2-6, reads EAGVAQSPRYKIIEKRQSVAFWCNPISGHATLYWYQQILGQGPKLLIQFQNNGVVDDSQLPKDRFSAERLKGVDSTLKIQPAKLEDSAVYLCASSPSNSGANVLTFGAGSRLTVL.

This rearrangement joins TRBV19 to TRBJ2-7; the match to TRBD1 covers 10 bases. The CDR3 has 15 amino acids. V lost 6 bases to trimming and J lost 3 bases; unmatched junction nucleotides: 8. Germline CDR1 reads LNHDA; CDR2 reads SQIVND (reference sequence). CDR3 residues: CASRKGQGDIYEQYF. The DNA for the CDR3 is TGTGCCAGTAGAAAAGGACAGGGGGATATCTACGAGCAGTACTTC. The full variable domain, its missing parts supplied by reference TRBV19 and TRBJ2-7, is DGGITQSPKYLFRKEGQNVTLSCEQNLNHDAMYWYRQDPGQGLRLIYYSQIVNDFQKGDIAEGYSVSREKKESFPLTVTSAQKNPTAFYLCASRKGQGDIYEQYFGPGTRLTVT.

V is TRBV10-2 and J is TRBJ2-7, with TRBD2 identical over 14 bases. Germline V gene data show CDR1 as WSHSY and CDR2 as SAAADI. The CDR3 consists of 16 residues. Germline trimming cut 7 bases from V and 4 bases from J; bases unmatched to any gene: 9. This CDR3 is CASTNGGTSGRYEQYF. In nucleotides, the CDR3 is TGCGCCAGCACCAATGGGGGGACTAGCGGGAGATACGAGCAGTACTTC.

This clone has only a few counts. This chain uses TRBV6-6 with TRBJ1-5, with TRBD1 identical over 7 bases. Trimming removed 5 bases from V and 6 bases from J; junction bases left unmatched: 10. This CDR3 contains 15 residues. Germline CDR1 is MNHNY and CDR2 is SVGAGI (reference sequence). The CDR3 bases are TGTGCCAGCAGTGTTCAGGGGGGCTCAGGTCAGCCCCAGCATTTT. Residues: CASSVQGGSGQPQHF.

This chain joins TRBV28 and TRBJ1-2; 8 positions match TRBD1. Germline assignment: CDR1 MDHEN and CDR2 SYDVKM. Trimming at V came to 3 bases and at J to 4 bases, leaving 7 bases not matched to a gene. The CDR3 runs to 15 residues. The CDR3 DNA follows: TGTGCCAGCAGTTTCAGGGGGCGGAACAGCTATGGCTACACCTTC. The encoded protein is CASSFRGRNSYGYTF.

This clone has a single count. This chain uses TRBV19 with TRBJ2-6; D call uncertain. The length of the CDR3 is 15 residues. The V and J ends lost 6 bases and 0 bases respectively, with 9 bases between them. Germline-derived CDR1 and CDR2 are LNHDA and SQIVND (reference sequence). CDR3 amino acids: CASRVLSSGANVLTF. The CDR3 nucleotides are TGTGCCAGTAGGGTCCTTAGCTCTGGGGCCAACGTCCTGACTTTC.

The chain links TRBV6-4 to TRBJ1-3; D is undetermined. The CDR3 spans 16 residues. The germline V gene encodes CDR1 MRHNA and CDR2 SNTAGT. The V and J ends lost 5 bases and 0 bases respectively, with 14 bases between them. The CDR3 region is CASSPTRGFSGNTIYF. The DNA of the CDR3 is TGTGCCAGCAGTCCTACCCGGGGATTCTCTGGAAACACCATATATTTT.

This clone was observed a single time. This chain joins TRBV12-3 or TRBV12-4 and TRBJ2-7, with 7 bases identical to TRBD1. Unmatched junction bases numbered 4, after V lost 6 bases and J lost 2 bases. CDR3 length: 13 residues. The CDR3 DNA sequence: TGTGCCAGCAGGGGGACAGTTACCTACGAGCAGTACTTC. Protein product: CASRGTVTYEQYF.

CDR3 nucleotide sequence: TGTGCCTGGAGTTTCAGGACTAGCTACCATTCCTACGAGCAGTACTTC. Protein sequence: CAWSFRTSYHSYEQYF. The chain combines TRBV30 with TRBJ2-7; 8 bases are a match to TRBD2. Germline CDR1 is GTSNPN and CDR2 is SVGIG (reference sequence). The CDR3 length is 16 residues. The ends lost 2 bases at V and 1 base at J; junction bases unmatched: 10. Filled out from reference TRBV30 and TRBJ2-7, the complete variable domain reads SQTIHQWPATLVQPVGSPLSLECTVEGTSNPNLYWYRQAAGRGLQLLFYSVGIGQISSEVPQNLSASRPQDRQFILSSKKLLLSDSGFYLCAWSFRTSYHSYEQYFGPGTRLTVT.

This sequence joins TRBV7-8 and TRBJ2-7, with 11 bases fitting TRBD2. The CDR3 consists of 15 residues. The V gene end was trimmed by 3 bases and the J gene end by 9 bases; junction bases not matched to a gene: 10. Germline CDR1 SGHVS, CDR2 FQNEAQ. The CDR3 bases are TGTGCCAGCAGCTTGGGACTAGCGGACACCCGACGGCAGTACTTC. It encodes CASSLGLADTRRQYF.

This clone was seen only once. The CDR3 sequence is CASSPGLAATDTQYF. The CDR3 nucleotides read TGTGCCAGCAGCCCCGGACTAGCGGCCACAGATACGCAGTATTTT. The chain has TRBV7-3 and TRBJ2-3; 10 bases are a match to TRBD2. V lost 5 bases and J lost 2; bases outside the gene matches: 4. CDR1 and CDR2 (germline): SGHTA, FQGTGA. The CDR3 sequence is 15 residues long.

V and J are TRBV6-5 and TRBJ1-6; 10 nucleotides match TRBD1. Germline trimming cut 6 bases from V and 7 bases from J; bases unmatched to any gene: 3. This CDR3 comprises 14 residues. CDR1 MNHEY and CDR2 SVGAGI come from the germline V gene. The CDR3 nucleotides read TGTGCCAGCAGGCCGGGACAGGGGAATTCACCCCTCCACTTT. This sequence encodes CASRPGQGNSPLHF.

V gene TRBV7-3 combines with J gene TRBJ2-1, with 13 bases aligning to TRBD2. V lost 5 bases to trimming and J lost 3 bases; unmatched junction nucleotides: 7. Germline V gene sequence: CDR1 SGHTA, CDR2 FQGTGA. The CDR3 length is 17 residues. The CDR3 DNA reads as TGTGCCAGCAGCCCGGAGGGGACTAGCGGGATCTACAATGAGCAGTTCTTC. It codes for CASSPEGTSGIYNEQFF.

The V and J genes are TRBV18 and TRBJ1-1, with TRBD1 identical over 8 bases. This CDR3 comprises 15 residues. The V and J ends lost 3 bases and 1 base, in that order; junction bases with no gene match: 4. CDR1 and CDR2 (germline): KGHSH, LQKENI. This CDR3 reads CASSPRTGTNTEAFF. The CDR3 region has the DNA TGTGCCAGCTCACCGCGGACAGGGACGAACACTGAAGCTTTCTTT.

The DNA for the CDR3 is TGTGCCAGTAATAACCGTCCGGGATTTTCAACAAGGGGCAATCAGCCCCAGCATTTT. Translation gives CASNNRPGFSTRGNQPQHF. The chain recombines TRBV19 with TRBJ1-5; D unclear. V lost 7 bases, J lost 2 bases, and 27 bases lay in between. CDR1 LNHDA and CDR2 SQIVND come from the germline V gene (reference sequence). CDR3 length equals 19 residues.

The chain has TRBV11-2 and TRBJ2-7; D unclear. CDR1 and CDR2 from the germline V gene are SGHAT and FQNNGV. V lost 1 base, J lost 0 bases, and 13 bases lay in between. This CDR3 has 16 residues. The CDR3 DNA reads TGTGCCAGCAGCTTAGCCCAGGCGAAACTCTCCTACGAGCAGTACTTC. Translating gives CASSLAQAKLSYEQYF.

Only a few counts were recorded for this clone. The V gene is TRBV30, the J gene TRBJ2-1; TRBD2 matches at 7 bases. The CDR3 is 12 residues long. V was pared by 1 base and J by 15 bases, with 9 bases of the junction left unmatched. The germline CDR1 and CDR2 sequences are GTSNPN and SVGIG (reference sequence). CDR3 nucleotide sequence: TGTGCCTGGAGTGCCTCCCTAGCGGTGCTGTTCTTC. It translates to CAWSASLAVLFF.